The 29 T cell receptor beta chains in this list originate from one sample, sequenced in a study of early stage breast cancer tumors. Sequenced by immunoSEQ multiplex PCR; TCRdb stores in-frame clones only, minus some. The table includes about 41,000 clones, around 73% detected once. Input material: blood. Receptors were obtained from a person aged 45-65 years with breast cancer.

The count of this clone is one. The J gene is TRBJ2-2, the V gene TRBV5-4, with 7 bases matching TRBD2. With 4 bases clipped from V and 5 bases from J, the junction kept 14 bases outside the gene matches. This CDR3 spans 17 amino acids. Per the germline V gene, CDR1 is SGHNT and CDR2 is YYREEE (reference sequence). CDR3 coding DNA: TGTGCCAGCAGCCCCAAGGGCCGGGGGGAGTCGACCGGGGAGCTGTTTTTT. Protein sequence: CASSPKGRGESTGELFF.

The rearrangement links TRBV4-2 to TRBJ2-3; possibly TRBD2 for D (5 bases). The CDR3 covers 15 residues. V shed 4 bases and J shed 5 bases, with 16 bases lying between them. Germline assignment: CDR1 LGHNA and CDR2 YNFKEQ. Written as DNA, the CDR3 is TGTGCCAGCAGCCGGATCCCTTCGGAGGAAGATACGCAGTATTTT. Its translation is CASSRIPSEEDTQYF.

This chain uses TRBV7-9 with TRBJ1-2, with D maybe TRBD1 (6 bases). The CDR3 sequence is 13 residues long. Germline values: CDR1 SEHNR, CDR2 FQNEAQ (reference sequence). V shed 4 bases and J shed 8 bases, with 14 bases lying between them. The CDR3 here is CASSSQGVRGYTF. As DNA, the CDR3 is TGTGCCAGCAGCTCACAGGGAGTTCGGGGCTACACCTTC.

The chain employs TRBV29-1 and TRBJ1-2; the match to TRBD1 covers 9 bases. Looked up from germline, CDR1 is SQVTM and CDR2 is ANQGSEA. The J segment lost 2 bases and the V segment lost 7 bases, leaving 5 bases of the junction unmatched. The CDR3 consists of 13 residues. Here the CDR3 DNA reads TGCAGCGCACAACAGGGGGCGAACTATGGCTACACCTTC. This translates into CSAQQGANYGYTF.

This clone was picked up a small number of times. V is TRBV7-2 and J is TRBJ2-5, with 8 bases lining up with TRBD1. Germline CDR1 and CDR2: SGHTA and FQGNSA. The CDR3 runs 14 residues. Trimming at V came to 5 bases and at J to 5 bases, leaving 7 bases not matched to a gene. CDR3 DNA: TGTGCCAGCAGCCCCCAGGGGGCTGGGGAGACCCAGTACTTC. Translating gives CASSPQGAGETQYF.

This chain joins TRBV6-5 and TRBJ2-7; 13 bases fit TRBD2. Per germline, CDR1 MNHEY and CDR2 SVGAGI. V lost 4 bases to trimming and J lost 1 base; unmatched junction nucleotides: 1. This CDR3 has 15 amino acids. CDR3 sequence: CASSSTSGGSYEQYV. The CDR3, as DNA: TGTGCCAGCAGTTCGACTAGCGGGGGGTCCTACGAGCAGTACGTC.

The CDR3 spells CASSDLYTGSIDSGYTF. The CDR3 nucleotides are TGTGCCAGCAGTGACCTCTACACAGGGTCAATCGATAGTGGCTACACCTTC. V gene TRBV6-4 combines with J gene TRBJ1-2; maybe TRBD1 (6 bases). The CDR3 sequence is 17 residues long. V gave up 2 bases and J gave up 7 bases, with 23 bases separating them. Germline-derived CDR1 and CDR2 are MRHNA and SNTAGT.

The rearrangement joins TRBV28 to TRBJ1-1; 7 bases are a match to TRBD1. This CDR3 has 16 residues. Germline V CDR1 and CDR2: MDHEN, SYDVKM. V gave up 6 bases and J gave up 0 bases; unmatched junction bases: 10. As DNA, the CDR3 is TGTGCCAGCAGCTCCCCGGGACAGCTGATGAACACTGAAGCTTTCTTT. Encoded protein: CASSSPGQLMNTEAFF.

The CDR3 DNA is TGTGCCAGCGCGGTAACAGGGGGGGAGACCCAGTACTTC. Translation: CASAVTGGETQYF. This chain links TRBV11-2 with TRBJ2-5; 8 bases map to TRBD1. The V gene's germline CDR1 is SGHAT and CDR2 FQNNGV. This CDR3 has 13 residues. Trimming cost V 8 bases and J 5 bases; bases outside gene matches: 7.

Ten or more counts support this clone. The chain is built from TRBV29-1 and TRBJ1-3; tentatively, D is TRBD1 (5 bases). The V and J ends lost 3 bases and 0 bases respectively, with 15 bases between them. The germline V gene has CDR1 SQVTM and CDR2 ANQGSEA. The CDR3 totals 16 residues. The CDR3 protein is CSVDLGGRDSGNTIYF. The CDR3 DNA reads TGCAGCGTTGACTTAGGCGGCAGGGACTCTGGAAACACCATATATTTT.

The chain joins TRBV28 to TRBJ2-7, with a possible D match to TRBD1 (6 bases). The CDR3 has 14 residues. The ends were cut back, 6 bases at V and 5 bases at J, with 17 bases in the middle. Germline V lookup: CDR1 MDHEN, CDR2 SYDVKM. CDR3 sequence: CASSFVQGTDEQYF. The DNA for the CDR3 is TGTGCCAGCAGCTTTGTTCAGGGGACGGACGAGCAGTACTTC.

The chain combines TRBV9 with TRBJ2-3; TRBD2 matches at 9 bases. This CDR3 spans 15 amino acids. Unmatched junction bases numbered 4, after V lost 0 bases and J lost 5 bases. Germline loops: CDR1 SGDLS, CDR2 YYNGEE. In nucleotides, the CDR3 is TGTGCCAGCAGCGTAGGGCGGGGGGGTAAAGATACGCAGTATTTT. Translation: CASSVGRGGKDTQYF.

This clone has only one observation. This chain uses TRBV5-1 with TRBJ2-4; TRBD2 aligns across 8 bases. Germline CDR1 and CDR2: SGHRS and YFSETQ. This CDR3 region has 13 residues. J lost 5 bases, V lost 5 bases, and 3 bases had no gene match. CDR3 loop: CASRLADENIQYF. The CDR3 DNA reads TGCGCCAGCAGACTAGCGGATGAAAACATTCAGTACTTC.

This clone has a single count. This chain connects TRBV6-6 to TRBJ2-7, with 7 bases aligning to TRBD1. Trimming cost V 2 bases and J 4 bases; bases outside gene matches: 11. The CDR3 runs to 16 residues. Germline lookup yields CDR1 MNHNY and CDR2 SVGAGI (reference sequence). The CDR3 here is CASSYATPGQKYEQYF. CDR3 DNA sequence: TGTGCCAGCAGTTACGCCACTCCGGGACAGAAATACGAGCAGTACTTC.

The chain joins TRBV9 to TRBJ1-2; 8 bases agree with TRBD1. This CDR3 has 17 amino acids. V dropped 1 base and J dropped 0; count of bases not matched to a gene: 8. Per the germline V gene, CDR1 is SGDLS and CDR2 is YYNGEE. CDR3 bases: TGTGCCAGCAGCGTATATAGGACAGGGTGGTCTAACTATGGCTACACCTTC. Encoded protein: CASSVYRTGWSNYGYTF.

The chain joins TRBV7-2 to TRBJ2-7, with D perhaps matching TRBD2 (6 bases). CDR3 size: 13 residues. CDR1 is SGHTA and CDR2 is FQGNSA in the germline V gene. V was pared by 5 bases and J by 7 bases, with 15 bases between. CDR3 loop: CASSKDRGREQYV. For the CDR3, the DNA is TGTGCCAGCAGCAAAGACCGGGGGAGGGAGCAGTACGTC.

The V call is TRBV25-1, the J call TRBJ2-3, with 7 bases identical to TRBD1. V shed 3 bases and J 6 bases; nucleotides not matched to a gene: 6. The germline gives CDR1 MGHDK, CDR2 SYGVNS. The CDR3 runs to 14 residues. CDR3 residues: CASSDPRGRDTQYF. DNA of the CDR3: TGTGCCAGCAGTGACCCGAGGGGGCGGGATACGCAGTATTTT.

This clone appeared once. This chain links TRBV4-3 with TRBJ2-6; D unresolved. V lost 2 bases and J 2 bases, leaving 4 bases between the germline ends. Germline CDR1 is LGHNA and CDR2 is YSLEER. The CDR3 has 14 amino acids. The CDR3 DNA follows: TGCGCCAGCAGCCAAAGCCCTGGGGCCAACGTCCTGACTTTC. This sequence encodes CASSQSPGANVLTF.

In its sample, this clone was seen once. V and J are TRBV10-2 and TRBJ2-7, with 7 bases lining up with TRBD1. CDR1 and CDR2 (germline): WSHSY, SAAADI. CDR3 length equals 13 residues. J lost 2 bases, V lost 8 bases, and 6 bases had no gene match. CDR3 sequence: CASGRDSTYEQYF. DNA of the CDR3: TGCGCCAGCGGCCGGGACAGCACCTACGAGCAGTACTTC.

CDR3 region: CASSLGQNSYNEQFF. Written as DNA, the CDR3 is TGCGCCAGCAGCTTGGGACAGAATTCCTACAATGAGCAGTTCTTC. This chain uses TRBV5-1 with TRBJ2-1; D possibly corresponds to TRBD1 (5 bases). This CDR3 comprises 15 residues. Germline V gene lookup returns CDR1 SGHRS and CDR2 YFSETQ. The V end was cut by 0 bases, the J end by 1 base, with 8 bases between.

The chain couples TRBV9 to TRBJ1-1, with D perhaps TRBD1 (5 bases). The CDR3 covers 17 residues. CDR1 and CDR2 (germline): SGDLS, YYNGEE. Trimming removed 0 bases from V and 8 bases from J, with 23 bases in between. The CDR3 DNA follows: TGTGCCAGCAGCGTAGAAGGGACCGGGACGCCACGGGGGGAAGCTTTCTTT. Its translation is CASSVEGTGTPRGEAFF.

The chain carries TRBV5-4 and TRBJ2-5; no firm D call. Germline CDR1 reads SGHNT; CDR2 reads YYREEE (reference sequence). Trimming cost V 4 bases and J 4 bases, with 14 bases left between them. This CDR3 spans 14 amino acids. The CDR3 DNA reads TGTGCCAGCAGCCCACGTTTCAGAGGAGAGACCCAGTACTTC. Amino acids: CASSPRFRGETQYF. The full variable domain, with the rest looked up from reference TRBV5-4 and TRBJ2-5, is ETGVTQSPTHLIKTRGQQVTLRCSSQSGHNTVSWYQQALGQGPQFIFQYYREEENGRGNFPPRFSGLQFPNYSSELNVNALELDDSALYLCASSPRFRGETQYFGPGTRLLVL.

V usage is TRBV5-6 and J usage is TRBJ2-7; D is undetermined. Trimming cost V 0 bases and J 2 bases, with 9 bases left between them. This CDR3 spans 14 amino acids. The germline V gene encodes CDR1 SGHDT and CDR2 YYEEEE. DNA for the CDR3: TGTGCCAGCAGCTTGGACGCTAGTACCTACGAGCAGTACTTC. Its translation is CASSLDASTYEQYF.

The V and J genes are TRBV7-9 and TRBJ1-1; 7 bases match TRBD1. Germline V gene sequence: CDR1 SEHNR, CDR2 FQNEAQ (reference sequence). V shed 1 base, J shed 7 bases, and the junction held 3 bases outside the gene matches. The CDR3 loop spans 13 amino acids. The CDR3 region has the DNA TGTGCCAGCAGCTTAGAGGGGGACAGTGAAGCTTTCTTT. Protein product: CASSLEGDSEAFF.

This chain links TRBV4-3 with TRBJ2-3; D may be TRBD1 (6 bases). This CDR3 region has 15 residues. Germline values: CDR1 LGHNA, CDR2 YSLEER. V gave up 2 bases and J gave up 4 bases, with 13 bases separating them. CDR3 in amino acids: CASSQRRAGADTQYF. CDR3 coding DNA: TGCGCCAGCAGCCAAAGAAGGGCAGGGGCAGATACGCAGTATTTT.

The gene calls are TRBV5-4 and TRBJ2-3, with 8 bases fitting TRBD1. Per the germline V gene, CDR1 is SGHNT and CDR2 is YYREEE (reference sequence). The CDR3 is 16 residues long. V gave up 5 bases and J gave up 2 bases; unmatched junction bases: 10. The CDR3 protein is CASSLSRQGYTDTQYF. The DNA of the CDR3 is TGTGCCAGCAGTCTGTCCCGACAGGGGTACACAGATACGCAGTATTTT. The full variable domain, rest sourced from reference TRBV5-4 and TRBJ2-3, is ETGVTQSPTHLIKTRGQQVTLRCSSQSGHNTVSWYQQALGQGPQFIFQYYREEENGRGNFPPRFSGLQFPNYSSELNVNALELDDSALYLCASSLSRQGYTDTQYFGPGTRLTVL.

This clone was observed a few times. The rearrangement joins TRBV18 to TRBJ2-1, with D unclear. The V end lost 2 bases, the J end lost 10 bases, and 9 bases lay between the germline ends. The CDR3 is made up of 12 amino acids. The germline V gene has CDR1 KGHSH and CDR2 LQKENI. CDR3 sequence reads: CASSPGTTEQFF. CDR3 DNA sequence: TGTGCCAGCTCACCAGGTACTACGGAGCAGTTCTTC. Combining the CDR3 with reference TRBV18 and TRBJ2-1 gives the whole variable domain NAGVMQNPRHLVRRRGQEARLRCSPMKGHSHVYWYRQLPEEGLKFMVYLQKENIIDESGMPKERFSAEFPKEGPSILRIQQVVRGDSAAYFCASSPGTTEQFFGPGTRLTVL.

The J gene is TRBJ2-5, the V gene TRBV7-2; 8 positions match TRBD1. The V gene end was trimmed by 5 bases and the J gene end by 5 bases; junction bases not matched to a gene: 10. The CDR3 extends over 15 amino acids. Germline CDR1 and CDR2: SGHTA and FQGNSA. The DNA for the CDR3 is TGTGCCAGCAGCCCTGCTGCAGGGGGCTGGGAGACCCAGTACTTC. Amino acid sequence: CASSPAAGGWETQYF.

The chain joins TRBV18 to TRBJ2-7; 7 bases fit TRBD1. Looked up from germline, CDR1 is KGHSH and CDR2 is LQKENI. J gave up 2 bases and V 3 bases, and 7 bases lay outside the gene matches. This CDR3 spans 15 amino acids. The CDR3 bases are TGTGCCAGCTCACCGCGACAGGGATGGGCCTACGAGCAGTACTTC. Protein sequence: CASSPRQGWAYEQYF.